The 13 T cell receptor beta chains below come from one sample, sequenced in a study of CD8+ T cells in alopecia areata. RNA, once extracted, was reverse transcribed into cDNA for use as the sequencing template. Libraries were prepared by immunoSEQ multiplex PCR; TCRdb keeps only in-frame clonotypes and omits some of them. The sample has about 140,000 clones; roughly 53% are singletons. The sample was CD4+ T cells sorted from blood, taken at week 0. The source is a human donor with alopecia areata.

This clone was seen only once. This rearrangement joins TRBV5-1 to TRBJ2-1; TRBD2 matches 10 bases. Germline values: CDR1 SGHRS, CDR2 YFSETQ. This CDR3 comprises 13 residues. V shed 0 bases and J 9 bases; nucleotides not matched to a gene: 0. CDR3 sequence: CASSLASGGEQFF. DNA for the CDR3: TGCGCCAGCAGCTTGGCTAGCGGGGGTGAGCAGTTCTTC. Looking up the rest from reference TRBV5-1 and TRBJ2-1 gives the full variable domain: KAGVTQTPRYLIKTRGQQVTLSCSPISGHRSVSWYQQTPGQGLQFLFEYFSETQRNKGNFPGRFSGRQFSNSRSEMNVSTLELGDSALYLCASSLASGGEQFFGPGTRLTVL.

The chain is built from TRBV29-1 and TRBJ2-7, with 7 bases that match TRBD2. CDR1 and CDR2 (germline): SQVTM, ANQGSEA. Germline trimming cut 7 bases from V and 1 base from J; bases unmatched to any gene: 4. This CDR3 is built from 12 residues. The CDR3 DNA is TGCAGCGCTTGGGAGGGGTCCTACGAGCAGTACTTC. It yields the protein CSAWEGSYEQYF.

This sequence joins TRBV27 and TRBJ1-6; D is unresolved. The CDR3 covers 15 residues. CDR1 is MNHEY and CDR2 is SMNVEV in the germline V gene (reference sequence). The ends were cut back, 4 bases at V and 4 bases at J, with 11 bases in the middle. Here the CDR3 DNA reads TGTGCCAGCAGTTCAGGAGGGCTATATAATTCACCCCTCCACTTT. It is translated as CASSSGGLYNSPLHF.

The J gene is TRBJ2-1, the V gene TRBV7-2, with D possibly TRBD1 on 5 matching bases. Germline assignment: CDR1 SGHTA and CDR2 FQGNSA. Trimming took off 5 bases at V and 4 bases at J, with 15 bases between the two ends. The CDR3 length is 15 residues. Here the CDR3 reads CASSPQVAPYNEQFF. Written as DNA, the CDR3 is TGTGCCAGCAGCCCACAGGTCGCACCGTACAATGAGCAGTTCTTC.

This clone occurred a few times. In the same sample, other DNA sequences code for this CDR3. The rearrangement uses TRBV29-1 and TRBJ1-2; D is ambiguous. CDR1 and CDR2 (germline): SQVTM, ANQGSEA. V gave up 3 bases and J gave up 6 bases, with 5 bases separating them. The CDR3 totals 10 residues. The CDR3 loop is CSVDRDGYTF. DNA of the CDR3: TGCAGCGTTGATAGGGATGGCTACACCTTC.

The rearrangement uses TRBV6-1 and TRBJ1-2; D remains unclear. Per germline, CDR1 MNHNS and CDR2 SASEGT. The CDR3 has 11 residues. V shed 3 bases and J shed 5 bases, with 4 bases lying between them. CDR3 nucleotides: TGTGCCAGCAGTGACACATATGGCTACACCTTC. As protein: CASSDTYGYTF.

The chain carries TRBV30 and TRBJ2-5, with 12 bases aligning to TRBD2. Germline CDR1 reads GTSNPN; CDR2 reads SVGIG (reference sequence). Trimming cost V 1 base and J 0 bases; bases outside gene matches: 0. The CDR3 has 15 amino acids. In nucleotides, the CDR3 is TGTGCCTGGAGTGGACTAGCGGGGGACCAAGAGACCCAGTACTTC. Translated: CAWSGLAGDQETQYF.

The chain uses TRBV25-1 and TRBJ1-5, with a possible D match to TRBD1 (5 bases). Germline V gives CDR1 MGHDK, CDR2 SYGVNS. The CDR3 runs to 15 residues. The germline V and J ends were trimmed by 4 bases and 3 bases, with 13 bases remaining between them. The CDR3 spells CASSGTGTHNQPQHF. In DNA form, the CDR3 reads TGTGCCAGCAGTGGTACCGGGACCCACAATCAGCCCCAGCATTTT.

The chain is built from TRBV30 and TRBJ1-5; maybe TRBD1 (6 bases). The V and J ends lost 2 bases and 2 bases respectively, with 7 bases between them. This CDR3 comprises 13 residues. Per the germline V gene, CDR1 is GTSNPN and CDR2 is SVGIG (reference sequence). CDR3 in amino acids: CAWSNRGNQPQHF. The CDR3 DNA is TGTGCCTGGAGTAACAGGGGCAATCAGCCCCAGCATTTT.

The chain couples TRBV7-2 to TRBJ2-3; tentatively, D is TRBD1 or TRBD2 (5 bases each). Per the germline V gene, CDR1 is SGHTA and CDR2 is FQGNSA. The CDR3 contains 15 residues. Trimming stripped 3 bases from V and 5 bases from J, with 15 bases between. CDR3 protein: CASSLYGGPRDTQYF. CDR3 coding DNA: TGTGCCAGCAGCTTGTATGGGGGACCCCGAGATACGCAGTATTTT.

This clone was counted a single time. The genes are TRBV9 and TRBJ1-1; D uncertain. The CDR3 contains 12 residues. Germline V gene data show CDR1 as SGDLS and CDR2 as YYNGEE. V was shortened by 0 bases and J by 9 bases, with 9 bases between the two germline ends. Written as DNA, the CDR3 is TGTGCCAGCAGCGTAGTAGGCAGTCAAGCTTTCTTT. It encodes CASSVVGSQAFF.

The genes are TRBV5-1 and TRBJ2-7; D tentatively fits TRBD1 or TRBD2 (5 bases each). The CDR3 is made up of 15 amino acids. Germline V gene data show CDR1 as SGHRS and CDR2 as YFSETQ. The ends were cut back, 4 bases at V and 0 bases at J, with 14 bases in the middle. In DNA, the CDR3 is TGCGCCAGCAGCCCCCGGGGCAGGAGCTCCTACGAGCAGTACTTC. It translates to CASSPRGRSSYEQYF.

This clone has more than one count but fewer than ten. CDR3: CASSRTVNYGYTF. Written as DNA, the CDR3 is TGTGCCAGCAGTCGAACTGTTAACTATGGCTACACCTTC. The chain carries TRBV2 and TRBJ1-2; no clear D gene. The CDR3 is 13 residues long. Germline V CDR1 and CDR2: SNHLY, FYNNEI. Trimming removed 5 bases from V and 1 base from J, with 8 bases in between.